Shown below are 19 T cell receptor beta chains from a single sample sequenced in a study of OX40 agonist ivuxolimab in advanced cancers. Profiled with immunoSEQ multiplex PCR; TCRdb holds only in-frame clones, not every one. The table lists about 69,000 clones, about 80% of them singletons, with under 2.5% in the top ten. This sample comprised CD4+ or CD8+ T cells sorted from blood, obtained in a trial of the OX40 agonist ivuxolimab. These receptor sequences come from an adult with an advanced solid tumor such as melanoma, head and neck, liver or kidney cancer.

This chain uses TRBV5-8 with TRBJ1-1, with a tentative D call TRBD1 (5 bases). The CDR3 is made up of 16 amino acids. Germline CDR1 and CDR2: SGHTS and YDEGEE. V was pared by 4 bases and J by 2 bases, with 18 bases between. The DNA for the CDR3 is TGTGCCAGCAGCAATAGACAGTTCACCCCCAACACTGAAGCTTTCTTT. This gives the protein CASSNRQFTPNTEAFF.

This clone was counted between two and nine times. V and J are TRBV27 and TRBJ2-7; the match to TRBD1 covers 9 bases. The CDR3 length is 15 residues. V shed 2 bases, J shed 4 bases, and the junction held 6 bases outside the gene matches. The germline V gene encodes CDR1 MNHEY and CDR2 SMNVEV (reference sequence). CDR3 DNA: TGTGCCAGCAGTTTAGCCGGGACAGGGTGGTACGAGCAGTACTTC. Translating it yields CASSLAGTGWYEQYF.

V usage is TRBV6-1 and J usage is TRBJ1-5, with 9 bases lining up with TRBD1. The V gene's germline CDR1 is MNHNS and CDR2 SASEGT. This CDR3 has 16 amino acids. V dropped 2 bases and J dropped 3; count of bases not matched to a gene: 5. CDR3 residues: CASSEQQGASNQPQHF. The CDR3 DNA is TGTGCCAGCAGTGAACAACAGGGGGCTTCCAATCAGCCCCAGCATTTT.

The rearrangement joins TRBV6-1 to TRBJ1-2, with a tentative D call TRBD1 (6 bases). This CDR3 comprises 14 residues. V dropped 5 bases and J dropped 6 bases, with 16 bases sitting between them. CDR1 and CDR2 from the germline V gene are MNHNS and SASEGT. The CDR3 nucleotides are TGTGCCAGCAGTAACCAACAGGGTAATAATGGCTACACCTTC. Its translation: CASSNQQGNNGYTF.

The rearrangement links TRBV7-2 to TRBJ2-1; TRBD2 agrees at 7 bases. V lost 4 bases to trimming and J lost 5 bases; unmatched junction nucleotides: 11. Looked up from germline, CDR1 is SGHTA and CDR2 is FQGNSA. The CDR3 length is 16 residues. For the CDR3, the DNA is TGTGCCAGCAGCTACGATGTCAGCGGGGCGAACAATGAGCAGTTCTTC. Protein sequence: CASSYDVSGANNEQFF.

CDR3 bases: TGTGCCAGCAGCCCAGGGACAGGGGTTCCCACCTTC. Translated, it gives CASSPGTGVPTF. The chain carries TRBV11-3 and TRBJ1-2; TRBD1 agrees at 10 bases. The J segment lost 13 bases and the V segment lost 5 bases, leaving 7 bases of the junction unmatched. CDR3 length: 12 amino acids. Germline V CDR1 and CDR2: SGHNT, YENEEA.

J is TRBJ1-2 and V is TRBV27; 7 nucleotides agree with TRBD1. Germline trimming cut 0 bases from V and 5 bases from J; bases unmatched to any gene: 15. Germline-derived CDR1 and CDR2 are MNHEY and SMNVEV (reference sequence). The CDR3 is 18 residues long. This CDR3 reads CASSLSRDSGIGWYGYTF. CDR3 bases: TGTGCCAGCAGTTTATCGAGGGACAGCGGTATCGGATGGTATGGCTACACCTTC.

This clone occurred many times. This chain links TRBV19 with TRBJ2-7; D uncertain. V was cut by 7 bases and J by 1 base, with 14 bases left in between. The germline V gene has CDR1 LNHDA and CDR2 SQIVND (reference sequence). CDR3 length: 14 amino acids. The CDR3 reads CASKNSGVSYEQYF. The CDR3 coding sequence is TGTGCCAGTAAGAACAGTGGGGTATCCTACGAGCAGTACTTC.

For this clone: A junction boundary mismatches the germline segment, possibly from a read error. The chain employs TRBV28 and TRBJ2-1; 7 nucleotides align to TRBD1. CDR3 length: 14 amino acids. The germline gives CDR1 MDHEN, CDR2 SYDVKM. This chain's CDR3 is CASSATGTAGVQIF. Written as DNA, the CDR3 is TGTGCCAGCAGTGCAACCGGGACAGCTGGGGTTCAGATCTTC.

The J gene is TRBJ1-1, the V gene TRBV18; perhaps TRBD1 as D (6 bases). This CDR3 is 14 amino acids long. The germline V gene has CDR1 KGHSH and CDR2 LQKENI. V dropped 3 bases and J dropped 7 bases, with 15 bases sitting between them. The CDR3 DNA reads TGTGCCAGCTCACCGCGGCCGGGGGCAGGTGAAGCTTTCTTT. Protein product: CASSPRPGAGEAFF. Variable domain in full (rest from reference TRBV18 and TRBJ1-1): NAGVMQNPRHLVRRRGQEARLRCSPMKGHSHVYWYRQLPEEGLKFMVYLQKENIIDESGMPKERFSAEFPKEGPSILRIQQVVRGDSAAYFCASSPRPGAGEAFFGQGTRLTVV.

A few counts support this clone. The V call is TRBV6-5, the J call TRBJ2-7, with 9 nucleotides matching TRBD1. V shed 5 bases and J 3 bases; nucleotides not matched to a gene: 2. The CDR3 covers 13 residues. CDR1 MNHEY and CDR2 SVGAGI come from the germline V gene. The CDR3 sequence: CASSRDRVYEQYF. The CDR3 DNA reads TGTGCCAGCAGTCGGGACAGGGTCTACGAGCAGTACTTC.

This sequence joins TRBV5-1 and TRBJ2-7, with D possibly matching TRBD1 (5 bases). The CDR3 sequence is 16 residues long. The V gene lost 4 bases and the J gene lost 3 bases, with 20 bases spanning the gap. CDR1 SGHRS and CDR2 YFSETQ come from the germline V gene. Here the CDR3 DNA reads TGCGCCAGCAGCGCTGGGCTGGGGCCCGTTTACTACGAGCAGTACTTC. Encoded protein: CASSAGLGPVYYEQYF.

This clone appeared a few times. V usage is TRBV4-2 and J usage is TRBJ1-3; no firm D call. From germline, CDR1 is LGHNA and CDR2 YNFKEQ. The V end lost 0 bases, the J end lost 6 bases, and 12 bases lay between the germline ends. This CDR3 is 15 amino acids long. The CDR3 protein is CASSQEPGVKNTIYF. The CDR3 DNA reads TGTGCCAGCAGCCAAGAACCCGGGGTGAAAAACACCATATATTTT.

In DNA form, the CDR3 reads TGTGCCAGTACCCAGACAGGGACAAACTATGGCTACACCTTC. Amino acid sequence: CASTQTGTNYGYTF. The V and J genes are TRBV19 and TRBJ1-2; 7 bases agree with TRBD1. The CDR3 sequence is 14 residues long. Germline loops: CDR1 LNHDA, CDR2 SQIVND (reference sequence). Trimming removed 7 bases from V and 2 bases from J; junction bases left unmatched: 7.

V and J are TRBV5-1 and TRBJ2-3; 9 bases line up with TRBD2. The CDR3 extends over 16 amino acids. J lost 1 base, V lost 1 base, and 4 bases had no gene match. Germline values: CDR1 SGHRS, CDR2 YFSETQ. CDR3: CASSLKASGGTDTQYF. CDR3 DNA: TGCGCCAGCAGCTTGAAGGCTAGCGGGGGCACAGATACGCAGTATTTT.

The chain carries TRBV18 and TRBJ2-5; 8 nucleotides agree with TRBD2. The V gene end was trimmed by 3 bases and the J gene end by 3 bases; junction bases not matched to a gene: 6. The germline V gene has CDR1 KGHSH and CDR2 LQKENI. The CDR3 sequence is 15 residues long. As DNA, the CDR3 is TGTGCCAGCTCACCGCCCAGCGGGAGAAAAGAGACCCAGTACTTC. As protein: CASSPPSGRKETQYF.

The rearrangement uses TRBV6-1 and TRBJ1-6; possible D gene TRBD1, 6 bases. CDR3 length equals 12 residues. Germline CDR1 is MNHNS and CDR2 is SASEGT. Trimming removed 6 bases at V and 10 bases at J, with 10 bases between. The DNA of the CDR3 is TGTGCCAGCAGACTGACAGGATCACCCCTCCACTTT. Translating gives CASRLTGSPLHF.

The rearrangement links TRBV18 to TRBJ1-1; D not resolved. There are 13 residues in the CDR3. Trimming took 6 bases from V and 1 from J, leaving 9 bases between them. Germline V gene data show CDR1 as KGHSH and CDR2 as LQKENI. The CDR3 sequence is CASSFTANTEAFF. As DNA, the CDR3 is TGTGCCAGCTCCTTCACAGCGAACACTGAAGCTTTCTTT. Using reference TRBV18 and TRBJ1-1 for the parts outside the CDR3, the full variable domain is NAGVMQNPRHLVRRRGQEARLRCSPMKGHSHVYWYRQLPEEGLKFMVYLQKENIIDESGMPKERFSAEFPKEGPSILRIQQVVRGDSAAYFCASSFTANTEAFFGQGTRLTVV.

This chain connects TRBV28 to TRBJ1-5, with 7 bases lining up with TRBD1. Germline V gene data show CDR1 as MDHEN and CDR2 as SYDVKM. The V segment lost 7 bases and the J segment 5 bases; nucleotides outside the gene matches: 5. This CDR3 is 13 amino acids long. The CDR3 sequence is CASMGQHDQPQHF. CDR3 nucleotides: TGTGCCAGCATGGGACAGCACGATCAGCCCCAGCATTTT.